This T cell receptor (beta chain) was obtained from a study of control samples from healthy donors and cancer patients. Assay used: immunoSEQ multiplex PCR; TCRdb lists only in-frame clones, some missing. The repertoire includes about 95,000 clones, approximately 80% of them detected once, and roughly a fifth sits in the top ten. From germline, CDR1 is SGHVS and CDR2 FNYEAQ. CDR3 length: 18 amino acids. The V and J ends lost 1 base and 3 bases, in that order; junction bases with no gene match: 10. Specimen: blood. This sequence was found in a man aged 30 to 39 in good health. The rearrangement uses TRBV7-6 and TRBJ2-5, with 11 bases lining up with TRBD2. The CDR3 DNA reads TGTGCCAGCAGCTTAGTAGCGGGGGGGTACGGTTTAAAAGAGACCCAGTACTTC. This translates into CASSLVAGGYGLKETQYF.